Listed here are 7 T cell receptor beta chains from one sample, sequenced in a study of blood T cell repertoires in COVID-19. Using immunoSEQ multiplex PCR, the repertoire was profiled, and TCRdb retains in-frame clones only, with some absent. The table lists 95,000 to 150,000 clones, around 91% of them singletons. The sample taken for sequencing was peripheral blood. These receptors came from an older man with active or convalescent COVID-19.

The rearrangement uses TRBV5-6 and TRBJ2-2, with 10 nucleotides matching TRBD1. Germline V gives CDR1 SGHDT, CDR2 YYEEEE. V lost 0 bases, J lost 6 bases, and 11 bases stayed unmatched. The CDR3 length is 18 residues. CDR3: CASSLATFGTGASGELFF. CDR3 bases: TGTGCCAGCAGCTTGGCCACATTCGGGACAGGGGCTTCCGGGGAGCTGTTTTTT. The variable domain in full, with the rest retrieved from reference TRBV5-6 and TRBJ2-2, is DAGVTQSPTHLIKTRGQQVTLRCSPKSGHDTVSWYQQALGQGPQFIFQYYEEEERQRGNFPDRFSGHQFPNYSSELNVNALLLGDSALYLCASSLATFGTGASGELFFGEGSRLTVL.

The chain combines TRBV2 with TRBJ1-2; the D gene is possibly TRBD1 (6 bases). V was cut by 11 bases and J by 5 bases, with 21 bases left in between. Germline CDR1 SNHLY, CDR2 FYNNEI. The CDR3 loop spans 14 amino acids. The CDR3 reads CASRGARPPYGYTF. In nucleotides, the CDR3 is TGTGCCTCTCGGGGGGCAAGGCCACCTTATGGCTACACCTTC.

The chain uses TRBV25-1 and TRBJ2-5, with D possibly matching TRBD2 (6 bases). V lost 0 bases and J 1 base, leaving 9 bases between the germline ends. The V gene's germline CDR1 is MGHDK and CDR2 SYGVNS. There are 15 residues in the CDR3. CDR3 residues: CASSEYGDSQETQYF. The CDR3 coding sequence is TGTGCCAGCAGTGAATATGGGGACTCCCAAGAGACCCAGTACTTC.

The V gene is TRBV27, the J gene TRBJ1-1; TRBD1 aligns across 7 bases. Looked up from germline, CDR1 is MNHEY and CDR2 is SMNVEV (reference sequence). The CDR3 consists of 12 residues. V was pared by 5 bases and J by 10 bases, with 7 bases of the junction left unmatched. The CDR3 region has the DNA TGTGCCAGCAGTCCACCCACAGGGGTAGCTTTCTTT. As protein: CASSPPTGVAFF.

The chain combines TRBV7-8 with TRBJ2-7, with D possibly matching TRBD1 (5 bases). V lost 5 bases, J lost 6 bases, and 17 bases lay in between. The CDR3 runs to 14 residues. Per germline, CDR1 SGHVS and CDR2 FQNEAQ. This CDR3 is CASSPPRAFSEQYF. The CDR3 DNA follows: TGTGCCAGCAGCCCCCCCAGGGCCTTCTCCGAGCAGTACTTC.

The chain has TRBV5-5 and TRBJ2-3; possibly TRBD1 for D (7 bases). This CDR3 comprises 15 residues. V lost 2 bases, J lost 0 bases, and 10 bases lay in between. Germline V gives CDR1 SGHKS, CDR2 YYEKEE (reference sequence). CDR3 coding DNA: TGTGCCAGCAGCTTCGGGGGACAGAGCACAGATACGCAGTATTTT. Its translation: CASSFGGQSTDTQYF.

The chain combines TRBV30 with TRBJ1-3, with D possibly being TRBD1 (5 bases). Germline CDR1 reads GTSNPN; CDR2 reads SVGIG (reference sequence). This CDR3 comprises 14 residues. V was trimmed by 3 bases and J by 4 bases, leaving 13 bases between them. CDR3 coding DNA: TGTGCCTGGAGGACGGGGGGATCCGGAAACACCATATATTTT. Translating it yields CAWRTGGSGNTIYF.